The present T cell receptor beta chain was sequenced within a study of control samples from healthy donors and cancer patients. Using immunoSEQ multiplex PCR, the repertoire was profiled, and TCRdb retains in-frame clones only, with some absent. The sample contains under 200,000 clones, about nine tenths of which appear only once. Germline V gives CDR1 SEHNR, CDR2 FQNEAQ (reference sequence). J lost 0 bases, V lost 5 bases, and 9 bases had no gene match. The CDR3 covers 16 residues. This clone has only one observation. This chain joins TRBV7-9 and TRBJ2-7; 8 nucleotides align to TRBD1. This clonotype originated in a woman under 40 in good health. The specimen was blood. The chain's CDR3 is CASSPPGTGPSYEQYF. CDR3 DNA sequence: TGTGCCAGCAGCCCCCCCGGGACAGGACCCTCCTACGAGCAGTACTTC.